The T cell receptor (beta chain) described here comes from a study of blood T cell repertoires in COVID-19. At the level of the study: COVID-19 samples from acute and convalescent phases originated in the United States, Italy and Spain.

Sequenced by immunoSEQ multiplex PCR; TCRdb stores in-frame clones only, minus some. The sample has tens of thousands of clones; 75% to 90% are singletons. The V gene end was trimmed by 4 bases and the J gene end by 0 bases; junction bases not matched to a gene: 4. Germline V gene data show CDR1 as MNHEY and CDR2 as SVGEGT. The CDR3 runs to 16 residues. The sequence derives from an elderly man with active or convalescent COVID-19. Sequenced material: peripheral blood. The rearrangement joins TRBV6-2 or TRBV6-3 to TRBJ2-2; TRBD2 agrees at 8 bases. CDR3 amino acids: CASSSGLATNTGELFF. The CDR3 bases are TGTGCCAGCAGTTCAGGACTAGCAACGAACACCGGGGAGCTGTTTTTT.